A single sample gave rise to the 32 T cell receptor beta chains below, sequenced in a study of blood T cell repertoires in COVID-19. Sequenced by immunoSEQ multiplex PCR; TCRdb stores in-frame clones only, minus some. The table has roughly 120,000 clones, about 85% seen once. The sequenced sample consisted of peripheral blood. The source of these receptors is a man aged 35-49 years with acute or convalescent COVID-19.

The chain recombines TRBV5-6 with TRBJ2-7; 10 bases match TRBD1. This CDR3 comprises 15 residues. With 9 bases clipped from V and 3 bases from J, the junction kept 12 bases outside the gene matches. Germline assignment: CDR1 SGHDT and CDR2 YYEEEE. The CDR3 region has the DNA TGTGCCACCTTCCAACGGGGACAGGGGATCTACGAGCAGTACTTC. Translated: CATFQRGQGIYEQYF. Filled out from reference TRBV5-6 and TRBJ2-7, the complete variable domain reads DAGVTQSPTHLIKTRGQQVTLRCSPKSGHDTVSWYQQALGQGPQFIFQYYEEEERQRGNFPDRFSGHQFPNYSSELNVNALLLGDSALYLCATFQRGQGIYEQYFGPGTRLTVT.

The chain couples TRBV27 to TRBJ1-2; D gene uncertain. The V gene lost 4 bases and the J gene lost 1 base, with 16 bases spanning the gap. CDR1 is MNHEY and CDR2 is SMNVEV in the germline V gene (reference sequence). The CDR3 covers 16 residues. The CDR3 coding sequence is TGTGCCAGCAGTTCCCTAGAAATGACGGATAACTATGGCTACACCTTC. It encodes CASSSLEMTDNYGYTF.

The chain combines TRBV27 with TRBJ2-3; 8 nucleotides align to TRBD1. CDR1 is MNHEY, CDR2 SMNVEV, per germline (reference sequence). This CDR3 spans 14 amino acids. Germline trimming cut 4 bases from V and 5 bases from J; bases unmatched to any gene: 5. CDR3 sequence (DNA): TGTGCCAGCAGTTCTCAGGGGGCACTAGATACGCAGTATTTT. Translated, it gives CASSSQGALDTQYF.

The chain carries TRBV4-1 and TRBJ2-1; weak D call: TRBD2 (7 bases). V lost 4 bases, J lost 9 bases, and 22 bases lay in between. Germline V gene data show CDR1 as MGHRA and CDR2 as YSYEKL. CDR3 length: 16 amino acids. CDR3 DNA sequence: TGCGCCAGCAGCCCGGTCGAAAGGGGGGGCCTGGGTGAGCAGTTCTTC. Protein: CASSPVERGGLGEQFF.

This sequence joins TRBV5-3 and TRBJ1-5; a possible D gene is TRBD1 (5 bases). Being an ORF, TRBV5-3 has a function that is uncertain. V was trimmed by 7 bases and J by 3 bases, leaving 26 bases between them. The CDR3 runs 18 residues. The CDR3 DNA follows: TGTGCCAGAGGAGGGGATTCCGTGCGGCCGCCGCTCAATCAGCCCCAGCATTTT. Protein: CARGGDSVRPPLNQPQHF.

The chain links TRBV6-4 to TRBJ1-4; possible D gene TRBD1, 5 bases. The germline gives CDR1 MRHNA, CDR2 SNTAGT. The length of the CDR3 is 15 residues. The V and J ends lost 6 bases and 7 bases respectively, with 18 bases between them. The CDR3 spells CASRKVQEFCEKLFF. In nucleotides, the CDR3 is TGTGCCAGCAGAAAAGTACAGGAGTTTTGTGAAAAACTGTTTTTT.

V is TRBV5-1 and J is TRBJ2-5; 8 bases are a match to TRBD2. Germline trimming cut 1 base from V and 5 bases from J; bases unmatched to any gene: 7. CDR1 SGHRS and CDR2 YFSETQ come from the germline V gene. This CDR3 region has 15 residues. The CDR3 region has the DNA TGCGCCAGCAGCTTGTTCCAGGGCGGGGGGGAGACCCAGTACTTC. Its protein product is CASSLFQGGGETQYF. The full variable domain, rest sourced from reference TRBV5-1 and TRBJ2-5, is KAGVTQTPRYLIKTRGQQVTLSCSPISGHRSVSWYQQTPGQGLQFLFEYFSETQRNKGNFPGRFSGRQFSNSRSEMNVSTLELGDSALYLCASSLFQGGGETQYFGPGTRLLVL.

This sequence joins TRBV7-6 and TRBJ2-7; 7 nucleotides agree with TRBD1. The CDR3 contains 17 residues. CDR1 and CDR2 from the germline V gene are SGHVS and FNYEAQ. Trimming at V came to 5 bases and at J to 3 bases, leaving 16 bases not matched to a gene. The CDR3: CASSPGGSYIRHYEQYF. The DNA for the CDR3 is TGTGCCAGCAGCCCAGGGGGTTCCTACATACGACACTACGAGCAGTACTTC.

This sequence joins TRBV12-3 or TRBV12-4 and TRBJ1-1; no clear D. CDR3 length: 13 residues. Trimming removed 7 bases from V and 1 base from J, with 10 bases in between. The CDR3 protein is CASKEQSNTEAFF. CDR3 nucleotide sequence: TGTGCCAGCAAAGAGCAATCGAACACTGAAGCTTTCTTT.

Concerning this clone itself: Compared with germline, one end of the junction differs, possibly owing to a read error. The chain uses TRBV5-4 and TRBJ1-1, with TRBD1 identical over 9 bases. Germline loops: CDR1 SGHNT, CDR2 YYREEE (reference sequence). The CDR3 runs to 14 residues. CDR3 bases: TGTGCCAGCAGTTTGGACAGGGGAAACACTGAAGCTTTCTTT. Protein sequence: CASSLDRGNTEAFF.

On this clone itself: One end of the junction is discordant with germline, which a read error may explain. V gene TRBV27 combines with J gene TRBJ1-6; D is uncertain. The CDR3 consists of 15 residues. Looked up from germline, CDR1 is MNHEY and CDR2 is SMNVEV (reference sequence). The chain's CDR3 is CASSLFQYYNSPLHF. The CDR3 DNA sequence: TGTGCCAGCAGTTTATTTCAGTATTATAATTCGCCCCTCCACTTT.

The rearrangement links TRBV19 to TRBJ1-2; D is unclear. This CDR3 region has 13 residues. The germline gives CDR1 LNHDA, CDR2 SQIVND (reference sequence). V lost 1 base to trimming and J lost 1 base, with 4 bases between them. Written as DNA, the CDR3 is TGTGCCAGTAGTATAGGCGGTAACTATGGCTACACCTTC. This translates into CASSIGGNYGYTF.

V usage is TRBV4-1 and J usage is TRBJ1-5; possible D gene TRBD1, 5 bases. Germline CDR1 reads MGHRA; CDR2 reads YSYEKL. V was cut by 4 bases and J by 1 base, with 17 bases left in between. The CDR3 has 17 amino acids. The CDR3 DNA sequence: TGCGCCAGCAGCCGCGAAGGGTGGCAGGGAAGCAATCAGCCCCAGCATTTT. Its protein is CASSREGWQGSNQPQHF.

V gene TRBV3-1 (or the pseudogene TRBV3-2) combines with J gene TRBJ2-6; D is uncertain. V lost 1 base and J 0 bases, leaving 7 bases between the germline ends. The CDR3 is 16 amino acids. Germline assignment: CDR1 LGHDT and CDR2 YNNKEL (reference sequence). The CDR3 here is CASSQGVFSGANVLTF. The CDR3 DNA follows: TGTGCCAGCAGCCAAGGAGTATTCTCTGGGGCCAACGTCCTGACTTTC.

This clone was recorded once. The rearrangement links TRBV30 to TRBJ1-5; D is ambiguous. The CDR3 loop spans 13 amino acids. Germline CDR1 and CDR2: GTSNPN and SVGIG (reference sequence). Trimming took off 1 base at V and 4 bases at J, with 8 bases between the two ends. CDR3 region: CAWSATRNQPQHF. CDR3 coding DNA: TGTGCCTGGAGTGCCACTAGGAATCAGCCCCAGCATTTT.

The rearrangement joins TRBV4-1 to TRBJ2-7; TRBD2 agrees at 8 bases. This CDR3 is built from 16 residues. Unmatched junction bases numbered 9, after V lost 1 base and J lost 4 bases. Germline V gives CDR1 MGHRA, CDR2 YSYEKL. CDR3 coding DNA: TGCGCCAGCAGCCAAGCAGGAGCGGGGGAGAGGTACGAGCAGTACTTC. It is translated as CASSQAGAGERYEQYF.

This clone was found once. The chain is built from TRBV2 and TRBJ1-4; TRBD1 agrees at 10 bases. This CDR3 is built from 13 residues. V was clipped by 6 bases and J by 8 bases; unmatched bases: 3. Germline values: CDR1 SNHLY, CDR2 FYNNEI. The CDR3 DNA reads as TGTGCCAGCAGGGGGACAGGGGTGGAAAAACTGTTTTTT. Translating it yields CASRGTGVEKLFF. The full variable domain, in which reference TRBV2 and TRBJ1-4 provide the parts outside the CDR3, is EPEVTQTPSHQVTQMGQEVILRCVPISNHLYFYWYRQILGQKVEFLVSFYNNEISEKSEIFDDQFSVERPDGSNFTLKIRSTKLEDSAMYFCASRGTGVEKLFFGSGTQLSVL.

J is TRBJ2-6 and V is TRBV7-8, with D perhaps matching TRBD1 (8 bases). V was cut by 5 bases and J by 3 bases, with 26 bases left in between. The CDR3 covers 20 residues. Germline V CDR1 and CDR2: SGHVS, FQNEAQ. CDR3 loop: CASSPSGGWQGAYGANVLTF. CDR3 DNA sequence: TGTGCCAGCAGCCCTAGCGGAGGTTGGCAGGGGGCTTATGGGGCCAACGTCCTGACTTTC.

This clone occurred a few times. V is TRBV30 and J is TRBJ1-2; TRBD1 matches at 7 bases. The CDR3 loop spans 13 amino acids. V gave up 3 bases and J gave up 13 bases; unmatched junction bases: 14. Germline V gene sequence: CDR1 GTSNPN, CDR2 SVGIG (reference sequence). The CDR3 DNA reads TGTGCCTGGAGGAGTGGGACAGCGTCCGCTTGCACCTTC. This gives the protein CAWRSGTASACTF.

The chain couples TRBV4-1 to TRBJ1-1; D unclear. Germline lookup yields CDR1 MGHRA and CDR2 YSYEKL. The CDR3 is made up of 13 amino acids. Trimming left V 3 bases short and J 7 bases short, with 12 bases between. The CDR3 DNA is TGCGCCAGCAGCCACCCCTCGGGAGGTGAAGCTTTCTTT. Encoded protein: CASSHPSGGEAFF.

The chain employs TRBV4-1 and TRBJ1-2; the match to TRBD1 covers 8 bases. Germline values: CDR1 MGHRA, CDR2 YSYEKL. This CDR3 is 14 amino acids long. J lost 8 bases, V lost 3 bases, and 8 bases had no gene match. The CDR3 bases are TGCGCCAGCAGCCAGATTGGCAGGGGGCCGGGCTACACCTTC. Its protein product is CASSQIGRGPGYTF.

CDR3 protein: CASSQTGVSGANVLTF. Written as DNA, the CDR3 is TGTGCCAGCAGTCAAACAGGGGTCTCTGGGGCCAACGTCCTGACTTTC. The chain combines TRBV2 with TRBJ2-6; TRBD1 aligns across 7 bases. The CDR3 spans 16 residues. The germline V gene encodes CDR1 SNHLY and CDR2 FYNNEI. J was trimmed by 0 bases and V by 5 bases; bases with no gene match: 4.

This clone showed up just once. The V gene is TRBV14, the J gene TRBJ1-2; D might be TRBD1 (6 bases). Trimming removed 2 bases from V and 10 bases from J, with 14 bases in between. Germline V gene sequence: CDR1 SGHDN, CDR2 FVKESK. The length of the CDR3 is 13 residues. The CDR3 nucleotides read TGTGCCAGCAGCCAAAACAGGGAGCGATACTACACCTTC. It codes for CASSQNRERYYTF.

The chain's CDR3 is CASSWTGTKNTEAFF. Written as DNA, the CDR3 is TGCGCCAGCAGCTGGACCGGGACAAAGAACACTGAAGCTTTCTTT. The V and J genes are TRBV5-1 and TRBJ1-1, with D possibly being TRBD1 (6 bases). V was cut by 3 bases and J by 1 base, with 13 bases left in between. The CDR3 is 15 residues long. Germline V gene sequence: CDR1 SGHRS, CDR2 YFSETQ.

The V gene is TRBV13, the J gene TRBJ2-3; 8 positions agree with TRBD2. Losses at the gene ends were 3 bases for V and 6 bases for J; bases not matched to a gene: 14. This CDR3 contains 17 residues. Germline assignment: CDR1 PRHDT and CDR2 FYEKMQ (reference sequence). The CDR3 spells CASSFITGGEVVDTQYF. CDR3 nucleotides: TGTGCCAGCAGCTTCATAACCGGGGGGGAAGTGGTGGATACGCAGTATTTT.

This clone was counted only a few times. This sequence joins TRBV18 and TRBJ2-3, with TRBD2 matching 14 bases. CDR3 length: 15 amino acids. The V gene end was trimmed by 6 bases and the J gene end by 7 bases; junction bases not matched to a gene: 6. Germline V gene sequence: CDR1 KGHSH, CDR2 LQKENI. The DNA for the CDR3 is TGTGCCAGCTCCCCGGGACTAGCGGGAGATAATACGCAGTATTTT. Its translation is CASSPGLAGDNTQYF.

J is TRBJ1-1 and V is TRBV27; D may be TRBD1 (5 bases). Germline V gene lookup returns CDR1 MNHEY and CDR2 SMNVEV (reference sequence). The V and J ends lost 4 bases and 3 bases respectively, with 15 bases between them. The CDR3 length is 15 residues. CDR3 protein: CASSYGRRGDTEAFF. CDR3 nucleotide sequence: TGTGCCAGCAGTTATGGACGACGGGGGGACACTGAAGCTTTCTTT.

The chain links TRBV12-5 to TRBJ1-1; D remains unclear. The CDR3 is 13 amino acids. Germline lookup yields CDR1 LGHNT and CDR2 FRNRAP. Trimming pared 11 bases from V and 4 bases from J, leaving 17 bases between. CDR3 protein: CARTAETSTEAFF. DNA of the CDR3: TGTGCTCGTACCGCAGAAACGTCCACTGAAGCTTTCTTT.

This chain links TRBV12-5 with TRBJ1-2; the match to TRBD1 covers 7 bases. Germline V gene lookup returns CDR1 LGHNT and CDR2 FRNRAP. The V segment lost 6 bases and the J segment 12 bases; nucleotides outside the gene matches: 19. This CDR3 has 15 amino acids. The CDR3 coding sequence is TGTGCTAGTGGAACTATAAGAGGGATAGACAGGGCCGACACCTTC. Amino acid sequence: CASGTIRGIDRADTF.

The chain combines TRBV9 with TRBJ1-5; D is unresolved. The V end was cut by 4 bases, the J end by 0 bases, with 11 bases between. The germline V gene encodes CDR1 SGDLS and CDR2 YYNGEE. This CDR3 spans 15 amino acids. The CDR3 reads CASSPTGGSNQPQHF. The DNA of the CDR3 is TGTGCCAGCAGCCCAACTGGCGGTAGCAATCAGCCCCAGCATTTT.

The chain couples TRBV12-3 or TRBV12-4 to TRBJ1-1; 7 bases map to TRBD1. The CDR3 consists of 11 residues. V dropped 9 bases and J dropped 3; count of bases not matched to a gene: 1. CDR3 residues: CARGQYTEAFF. The CDR3 region has the DNA TGTGCCAGGGGACAGTACACTGAAGCTTTCTTT.

The chain couples TRBV19 to TRBJ2-6; 9 bases agree with TRBD1. The CDR3 has 19 residues. Germline V gene data show CDR1 as LNHDA and CDR2 as SQIVND (reference sequence). V trimming: 1 base; J trimming: 0 bases; junction bases outside the gene matches: 7. The CDR3 nucleotides are TGTGCCAGTAGTATAGCAGGGACAGGGTGGAGCTCTGGGGCCAACGTCCTGACTTTC. Translation: CASSIAGTGWSSGANVLTF.